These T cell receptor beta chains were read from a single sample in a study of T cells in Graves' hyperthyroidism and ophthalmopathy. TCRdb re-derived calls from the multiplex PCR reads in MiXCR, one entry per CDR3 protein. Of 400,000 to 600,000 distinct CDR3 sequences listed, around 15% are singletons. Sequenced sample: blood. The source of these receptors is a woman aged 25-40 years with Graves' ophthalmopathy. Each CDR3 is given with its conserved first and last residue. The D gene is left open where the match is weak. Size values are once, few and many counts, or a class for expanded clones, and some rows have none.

CASSFRTSGYIQYF	TGTGCCAGCAGCTTCCGGACTAGCGGGTACATTCAGTACTTC	TRBJ2-4	NA	TRBD2	TRBV7-2
CASSEGTTEAFF	TGTGCCAGCAGCGAGGGAACCACTGAAGCTTTCTTT	TRBJ1-1	many	NA	TRBV7-9
CASSYFRGTVKTQYF	TGTGCCAGCAGTTACTTTCGGGGGACGGTAAAGACCCAGTACTTC	TRBJ2-5	many	NA	TRBV6-2/TRBV6-3
CASSLGQWNTEAFF	TGTGCCAGCAGCTTAGGCCAATGGAACACTGAAGCTTTCTTT	TRBJ1-1	few	NA	TRBV13
CASSPRGANVLTF	TGTGCCAGCAGTCCTCGTGGGGCCAACGTCCTGACTTTC	TRBJ2-6	many	NA	TRBV3-1
CASSLIRQPSTDTQYF	TGTGCCAGCAGCTTAATTCGACAGCCTAGCACAGATACGCAGTATTTT	TRBJ2-3	many	NA	TRBV7-3
CASSFHLGPPNTEAFF	TGTGCCAGCAGTTTCCATCTTGGACCACCGAACACTGAAGCTTTCTTT	TRBJ1-1	many	NA	TRBV12-3/TRBV12-4
CASSMRSSGNNEQFF	TGTGCCAGTAGTATGAGGAGTAGCGGGAACAATGAGCAGTTCTTC	TRBJ2-1	few	TRBD2	TRBV19
CASNSDYSSYEQYF	TGTGCCAGCAATAGCGATTATAGCTCCTACGAGCAGTACTTC	TRBJ2-7	many	NA	TRBV12-3/TRBV12-4
CASSWEGPYEQYF	TGTGCCAGCAGTTGGGAGGGCCCCTACGAGCAGTACTTC	TRBJ2-7	many	TRBD2	TRBV6-1
CASSLWGAGGNTIYF	TGTGCCAGCAGCTTGTGGGGGGCAGGAGGAAACACCATATATTTT	TRBJ1-3	NA	NA	TRBV7-2
CASSYGGLQPQHF	TGTGCCAGCAGTTACGGGGGGCTCCAGCCCCAGCATTTT	TRBJ1-5	few	NA	TRBV6-2/TRBV6-3
CARLAAHLMNTEAFF	TGTGCCAGGTTGGCGGCTCACTTGATGAACACTGAAGCTTTCTTT	TRBJ1-1	many	NA	TRBV27
CSARVGGGRSQPQHF	TGCAGTGCTAGAGTGGGGGGGGGACGCAGTCAGCCCCAGCATTTT	TRBJ1-5	NA	NA	TRBV20-1
CASSLQGQNTEAFF	TGTGCCAGCAGCCTCCAGGGGCAGAACACTGAAGCTTTCTTT	TRBJ1-1	many	NA	TRBV3-1
CASSSYSYRTGGSNTIYF	TGTGCCAGCAGCTCGTACTCATATCGGACAGGGGGCTCGAACACCATATATTTT	TRBJ1-3	NA	TRBD1	TRBV7-9
CATDNGGNNYNEQFF	TGTGCCACGGACAATGGTGGGAACAACTACAATGAGCAGTTCTTC	TRBJ2-1	NA	NA	TRBV15
CASSTAWGAIAKNIQYF	TGTGCCAGCAGTACTGCGTGGGGGGCCATAGCCAAAAACATTCAGTACTTC	TRBJ2-4	many	NA	TRBV28
CASSGQGGETQYF	TGTGCCAGCAGTGGACAGGGTGGGGAGACCCAGTACTTC	TRBJ2-5	many	TRBD1	TRBV2
CASSQEISDPEQFF	TGTGCCAGCAGCCAAGAAATCTCGGACCCTGAGCAGTTCTTC	TRBJ2-1	few	NA	TRBV3-1
CASSLPGRANYGYTF	TGTGCCAGCAGCCTTCCGGGACGAGCTAACTATGGCTACACCTTC	TRBJ1-2	few	NA	TRBV14
CASSYDGNQPQHF	TGTGCCAGCAGTTACGACGGCAATCAGCCCCAGCATTTT	TRBJ1-5	NA	NA	TRBV6-5
CAWSVGGKIVPGQPQHF	TGTGCCTGGAGTGTAGGAGGGAAGATTGTTCCGGGCCAGCCCCAGCATTTT	TRBJ1-5	few	NA	TRBV30
CSVDRSLYGYTF	TGCAGTGTCGACAGGTCCCTTTATGGCTACACCTTC	TRBJ1-2	many	NA	TRBV20-1
CASSESGVYSGELFF	TGTGCCAGCAGTGAATCGGGAGTATATTCCGGGGAGCTGTTTTTT	TRBJ2-2	NA	NA	TRBV2
CASSFTSGSGTQYF	TGTGCCAGCAGTTTTACTAGCGGGAGTGGTACGCAGTATTTT	TRBJ2-3	NA	TRBD2	TRBV12-3/TRBV12-4
CASSPPGVGSYNEQFF	TGTGCCAGCAGTCCCCCAGGGGTGGGCTCCTACAATGAGCAGTTCTTC	TRBJ2-1	many	NA	TRBV2
CASSPRLVYTDTQYF	TGTGCCAGCAGTCCGCGACTAGTTTACACAGATACGCAGTATTTT	TRBJ2-3	NA	NA	TRBV28
CASHSRARNEKLFF	TGTGCCAGCCACTCCAGGGCCAGGAATGAAAAACTGTTTTTT	TRBJ1-4	NA	NA	TRBV19
CASSSGGTANYGYTF	TGCGCCAGCAGCTCGGGAGGGACAGCGAACTATGGCTACACCTTC	TRBJ1-2	NA	TRBD1	TRBV5-1
CASSDNSNQPQHF	TGTGCCAGCAGTGATAATAGCAATCAGCCCCAGCATTTT	TRBJ1-5	few	NA	TRBV6-2/TRBV6-3
CASIKDQAQYF	TGTGCCAGCATTAAAGACCAGGCCCAGTACTTC	TRBJ2-5	NA	NA	TRBV2
CASSAPGPSSYNEQFF	TGTGCCAGCAGCGCCCCGGGACCAAGCTCCTACAATGAGCAGTTCTTC	TRBJ2-1	many	NA	TRBV7-6
CATSRESSYNEQFF	TGTGCCACCAGTCGGGAGTCTAGTTACAATGAGCAGTTCTTC	TRBJ2-1	few	NA	TRBV24-1
CASNLDADQETQYF	TGTGCCAGCAACCTGGACGCCGACCAAGAGACCCAGTACTTC	TRBJ2-5	many	NA	TRBV28
CSAGIPPGKGQYF	TGCAGTGCTGGAATACCGCCGGGGAAGGGGCAGTACTTC	TRBJ2-7	NA	NA	TRBV20-1
CSMWTGYNEQFF	TGCAGTATGTGGACAGGCTACAATGAGCAGTTCTTC	TRBJ2-1	NA	TRBD1	TRBV20-1
CASRALAGDYNEQFF	TGCGCCAGCAGAGCACTAGCGGGAGATTACAATGAGCAGTTCTTC	TRBJ2-1	few	TRBD2	TRBV4-1
CASGLGDSPTGELFF	TGTGCTAGTGGTTTGGGGGACAGCCCCACCGGGGAGCTGTTTTTT	TRBJ2-2	few	TRBD1	TRBV12-5
CSASPGQGGGADTQYF	TGCAGTGCTAGCCCTGGACAGGGTGGAGGCGCAGATACGCAGTATTTT	TRBJ2-3	few	TRBD1	TRBV20-1
CASSWGTGGVNEQFF	TGCGCCAGCAGCTGGGGGACAGGGGGCGTGAATGAGCAGTTCTTC	TRBJ2-1	many	TRBD1	TRBV5-1
CASSLFGLNNEQFF	TGTGCCAGCAGTTTATTTGGTCTCAACAATGAGCAGTTCTTC	TRBJ2-1	NA	NA	TRBV12-3/TRBV12-4
CASSFRGAGELFF	TGTGCCAGCAGTTTTAGGGGGGCCGGGGAGCTGTTTTTT	TRBJ2-2	few	NA	TRBV27
CASSFMRGGSYNEQFF	TGTGCCAGCAGTTTTATGAGGGGGGGTTCCTACAATGAGCAGTTCTTC	TRBJ2-1	many	NA	TRBV28
CASSPHPTGSTDTQYF	TGTGCCAGCAGTCCCCATCCGACAGGGAGCACAGATACGCAGTATTTT	TRBJ2-3	many	TRBD1	TRBV28
CASSRASGRAGLYNEQFF	TGTGCCAGCAGCCGCGCTAGCGGGAGGGCAGGATTATACAATGAGCAGTTCTTC	TRBJ2-1	many	TRBD2	TRBV6-1
CAWSVLAPGYEQYF	TGTGCCTGGAGTGTACTAGCGCCGGGCTACGAGCAGTACTTC	TRBJ2-7	many	TRBD2	TRBV30
CALERVSVTGELFF	TGTGCCTTAGAAAGGGTGTCGGTCACCGGGGAGCTGTTTTTT	TRBJ2-2	many	NA	TRBV30
CASSPRTGLSSYEQYF	TGTGCCAGCAGCCCCCGGACAGGACTCAGCTCCTACGAGCAGTACTTC	TRBJ2-7	many	TRBD1	TRBV7-8
CASSDGNGQGAYGYTF	TGTGCCAGCAGTGACGGTAATGGACAGGGGGCCTATGGCTACACCTTC	TRBJ1-2	few	TRBD1	TRBV25-1
CSVVTGSSYEQYF	TGCAGCGTTGTTACAGGGTCGAGTTACGAGCAGTACTTC	TRBJ2-7	few	NA	TRBV29-1
CASNKSTTLQETQYF	TGTGCCAGCAACAAAAGCACTACACTACAAGAGACCCAGTACTTC	TRBJ2-5	few	NA	TRBV6-2/TRBV6-3
CSITPRGVTEAFF	TGCAGCATAACTCCCCGTGGGGTCACTGAAGCTTTCTTT	TRBJ1-1	many	NA	TRBV29-1
CSAAIGAMNTEAFF	TGCAGTGCAGCGATCGGGGCGATGAACACTGAAGCTTTCTTT	TRBJ1-1	few	NA	TRBV20-1
CASSEQGSTNEKLFF	TGTGCCAGCAGTGAACAGGGATCAACTAATGAAAAACTGTTTTTT	TRBJ1-4	NA	NA	TRBV2